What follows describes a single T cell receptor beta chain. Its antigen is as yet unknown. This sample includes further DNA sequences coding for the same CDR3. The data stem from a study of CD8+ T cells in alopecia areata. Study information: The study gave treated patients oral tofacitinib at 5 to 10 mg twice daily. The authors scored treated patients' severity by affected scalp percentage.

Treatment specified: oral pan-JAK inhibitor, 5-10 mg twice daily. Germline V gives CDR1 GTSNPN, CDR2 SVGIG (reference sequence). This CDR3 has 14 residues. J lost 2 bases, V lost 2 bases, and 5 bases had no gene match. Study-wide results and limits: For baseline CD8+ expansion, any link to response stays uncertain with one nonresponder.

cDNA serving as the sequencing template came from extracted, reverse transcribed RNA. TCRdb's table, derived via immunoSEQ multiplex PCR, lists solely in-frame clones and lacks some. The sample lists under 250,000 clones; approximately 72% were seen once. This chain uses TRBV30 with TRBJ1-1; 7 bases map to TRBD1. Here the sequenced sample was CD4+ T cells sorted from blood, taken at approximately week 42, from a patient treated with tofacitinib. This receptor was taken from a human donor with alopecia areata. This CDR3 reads CAWSSGTVNTEAFF. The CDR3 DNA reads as TGTGCCTGGAGTTCTGGGACAGTTAACACTGAAGCTTTCTTT.